This TCR beta chain was recorded in a study of PD-L1 blockade in urothelial cancer. Trimming stripped 9 bases from V and 7 bases from J, with 18 bases between. The CDR3 has 14 residues. From germline, CDR1 is ENHRY and CDR2 SYGVKD. Sequencing used immunoSEQ multiplex PCR; TCRdb keeps in-frame clones, though not all of them. The profile covers 45,000 to 50,000 clones, with 70% to 90% appearing a single time and 8.8% taken by the ten largest. Time point noted: peripheral blood 6 weeks after treatment start. This receptor was taken from a man aged 65-85 years with urothelial cancer. The sequenced sample was PBMCs, obtained around atezolizumab (anti-PD-L1) treatment. The chain is built from TRBV10-3 and TRBJ2-2; possibly TRBD2 for D (8 bases). This CDR3 is CAIRQGLGVGELFF. In nucleotides, the CDR3 is TGTGCCATTAGACAGGGACTAGGGGTCGGGGAGCTGTTTTTT.